This T cell receptor (beta chain) comes out of a study of a mutant IDH1 vaccine in newly diagnosed glioma. About the study: Patients got radiotherapy, temozolomide, or both beforehand, and most got both.

As concerns this clone: Its antigen is currently unknown.

In germline, CDR1 is GTSNPN, CDR2 SVGIG (reference sequence). Germline trimming cut 1 base from V and 5 bases from J; bases unmatched to any gene: 5. This CDR3 comprises 15 residues. Findings of the study overall: Immune responses induced by the vaccine were seen in 93.3% of patients, spanning multiple MHC alleles.

Noted time point: baseline, week 1 (first vaccination visit). Treatment noted: pre-vaccination baseline after standard-of-care therapy. There were new WHO grade 3 or 4 astrocytomas in the donors, and these were IDH1-mutant and ATRX-lost. The repertoire was sequenced with immunoSEQ multiplex PCR; TCRdb's copy has only in-frame clones and lacks some. The profile shows tens of thousands of clones, roughly 82% of them singletons. The TCR originated in a man aged 30-40 years with glioma. J is TRBJ1-6 and V is TRBV30; 7 nucleotides match TRBD1. The sample here was PBMCs, taken from a glioma patient treated with radiotherapy, temozolomide or both. The CDR3 nucleotides are TGTGCCTGGAGTGCCCAGACAGGGAATAATTCACCCCTCCACTTT. Amino acids: CAWSAQTGNNSPLHF.